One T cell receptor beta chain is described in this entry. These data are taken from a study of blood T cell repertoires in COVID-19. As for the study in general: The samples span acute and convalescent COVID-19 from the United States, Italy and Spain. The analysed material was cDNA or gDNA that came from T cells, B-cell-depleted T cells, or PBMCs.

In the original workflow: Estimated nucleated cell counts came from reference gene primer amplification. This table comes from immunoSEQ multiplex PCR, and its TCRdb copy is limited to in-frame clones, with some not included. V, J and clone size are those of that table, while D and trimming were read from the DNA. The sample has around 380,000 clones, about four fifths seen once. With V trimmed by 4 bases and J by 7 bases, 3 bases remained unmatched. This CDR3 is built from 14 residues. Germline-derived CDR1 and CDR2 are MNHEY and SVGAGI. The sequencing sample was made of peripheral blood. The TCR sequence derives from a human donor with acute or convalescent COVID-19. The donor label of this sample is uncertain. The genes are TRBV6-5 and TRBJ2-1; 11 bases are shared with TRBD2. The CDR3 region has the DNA TGTGCCAGCAGTTCCCGACTAGCGGGAAATGAGCAGTTCTTC. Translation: CASSSRLAGNEQFF.